The clone carrying this T cell receptor beta chain was recorded many times. Authors' data handling: Counts of nucleated cells, estimated from reference gene primer amplification, were obtained. Here immunoSEQ multiplex PCR was the method, and the copy in TCRdb shows in-frame clones only, minus some. V and J calls and clone size come straight from that table; D and trimming were deduced from the DNA. Of roughly 200,000 clones listed, more than 65% are singletons. The source of the sample is a study of blood T cell repertoires in COVID-19. The CDR3 contains 13 residues. V lost 5 bases and J 6 bases, leaving 11 bases between the germline ends. Per the germline V gene, CDR1 is SEHNR and CDR2 is FQNEAQ (reference sequence).

This sequence was found in a human donor in a cohort sampled during active COVID-19. The chain links TRBV7-9 to TRBJ2-1; D gene ambiguous. What was sequenced was peripheral blood. Here the CDR3 DNA reads TGTGCCAGCAGCCCCGCTGTGAGCAATGAGCAGTTCTTC. This gives the protein CASSPAVSNEQFF.